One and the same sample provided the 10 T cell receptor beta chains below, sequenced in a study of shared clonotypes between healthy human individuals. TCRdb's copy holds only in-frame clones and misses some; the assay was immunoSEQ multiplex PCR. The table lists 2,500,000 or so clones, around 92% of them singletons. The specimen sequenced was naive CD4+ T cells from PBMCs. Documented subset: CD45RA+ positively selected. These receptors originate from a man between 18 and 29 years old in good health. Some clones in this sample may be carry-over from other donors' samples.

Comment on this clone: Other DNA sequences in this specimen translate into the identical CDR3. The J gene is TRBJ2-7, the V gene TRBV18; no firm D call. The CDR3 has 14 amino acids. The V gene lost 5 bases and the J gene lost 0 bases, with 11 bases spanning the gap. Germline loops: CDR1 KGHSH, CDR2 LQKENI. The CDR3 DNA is TGTGCCAGCTCATCCGGACGGAACTCCTACGAGCAGTACTTC. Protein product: CASSSGRNSYEQYF. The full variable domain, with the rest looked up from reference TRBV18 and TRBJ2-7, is NAGVMQNPRHLVRRRGQEARLRCSPMKGHSHVYWYRQLPEEGLKFMVYLQKENIIDESGMPKERFSAEFPKEGPSILRIQQVVRGDSAAYFCASSSGRNSYEQYFGPGTRLTVT.

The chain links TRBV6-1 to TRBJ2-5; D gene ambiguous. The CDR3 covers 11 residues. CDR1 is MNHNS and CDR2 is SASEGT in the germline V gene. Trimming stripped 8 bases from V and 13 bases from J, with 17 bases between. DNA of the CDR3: TGTGCCAGCGCGGATCGACCGTCTCGGTACTTC. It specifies CASADRPSRYF.

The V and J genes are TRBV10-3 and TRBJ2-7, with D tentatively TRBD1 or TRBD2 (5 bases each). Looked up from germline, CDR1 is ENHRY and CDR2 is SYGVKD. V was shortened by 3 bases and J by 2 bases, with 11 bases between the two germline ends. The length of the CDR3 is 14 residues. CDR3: CAISDGGSAYEQYF. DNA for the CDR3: TGTGCCATCAGTGATGGGGGTTCGGCCTACGAGCAGTACTTC.

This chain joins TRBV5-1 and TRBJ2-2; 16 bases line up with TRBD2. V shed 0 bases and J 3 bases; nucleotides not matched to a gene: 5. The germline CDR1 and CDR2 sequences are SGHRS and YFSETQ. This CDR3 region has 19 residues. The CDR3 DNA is TGCGCCAGCAGCTTGGTACCGGGACTAGCGGGAGGGCACACCGGGGAGCTGTTTTTT. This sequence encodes CASSLVPGLAGGHTGELFF.

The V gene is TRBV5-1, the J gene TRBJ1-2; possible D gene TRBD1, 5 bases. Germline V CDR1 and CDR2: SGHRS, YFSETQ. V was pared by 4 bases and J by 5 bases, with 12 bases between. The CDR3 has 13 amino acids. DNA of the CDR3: TGCGCCAGCAGCATCGAGGGGAGGTATGGCTACACCTTC. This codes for CASSIEGRYGYTF.

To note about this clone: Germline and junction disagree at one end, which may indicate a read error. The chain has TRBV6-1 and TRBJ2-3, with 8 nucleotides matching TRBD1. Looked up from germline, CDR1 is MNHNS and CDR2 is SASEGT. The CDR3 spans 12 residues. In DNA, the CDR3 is TGTGCCAGCAGTGAGGGGACAGGTCCCCATTTTTTT. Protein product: CASSEGTGPHFF.

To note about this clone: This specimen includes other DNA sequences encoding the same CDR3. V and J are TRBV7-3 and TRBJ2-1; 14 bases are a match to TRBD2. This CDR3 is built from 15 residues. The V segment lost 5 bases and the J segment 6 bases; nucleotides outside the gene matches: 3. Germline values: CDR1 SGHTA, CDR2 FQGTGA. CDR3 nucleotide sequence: TGTGCCAGCAGCCCCGGGACTAGCGGGAGCAATGAGCAGTTCTTC. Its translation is CASSPGTSGSNEQFF.

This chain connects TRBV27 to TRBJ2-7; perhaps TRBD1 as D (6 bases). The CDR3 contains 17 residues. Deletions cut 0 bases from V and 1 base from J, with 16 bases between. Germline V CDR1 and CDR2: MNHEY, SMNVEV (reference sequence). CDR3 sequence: CASSLSLGQRPSYEQYF. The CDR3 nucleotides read TGTGCCAGCAGTTTATCCCTCGGACAGAGGCCATCCTACGAGCAGTACTTC.

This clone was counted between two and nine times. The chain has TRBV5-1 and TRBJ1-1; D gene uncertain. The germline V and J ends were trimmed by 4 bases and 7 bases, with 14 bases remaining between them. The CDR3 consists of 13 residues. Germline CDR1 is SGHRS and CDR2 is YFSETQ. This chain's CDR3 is CASSVRVGGEAFF. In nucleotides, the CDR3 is TGCGCCAGCAGCGTAAGGGTGGGAGGTGAAGCTTTCTTT. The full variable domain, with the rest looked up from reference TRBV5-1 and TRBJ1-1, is KAGVTQTPRYLIKTRGQQVTLSCSPISGHRSVSWYQQTPGQGLQFLFEYFSETQRNKGNFPGRFSGRQFSNSRSEMNVSTLELGDSALYLCASSVRVGGEAFFGQGTRLTVV.

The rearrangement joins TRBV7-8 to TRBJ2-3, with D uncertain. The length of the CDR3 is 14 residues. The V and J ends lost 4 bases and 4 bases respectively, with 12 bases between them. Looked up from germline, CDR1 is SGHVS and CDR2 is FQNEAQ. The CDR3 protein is CASSSARTADTQYF. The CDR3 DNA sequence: TGTGCCAGCAGCTCTGCACGGACCGCAGATACGCAGTATTTT.